The 3 T cell receptor beta chains presented below share a single source sample, sequenced in a study of T-cell memory formation after mild COVID-19. TCRdb ran MiXCR on the 5' RACE reads and lists one entry per CDR3 protein. The sample holds 300,000 to 400,000 distinct CDR3 sequences, approximately 15% seen once. The specimen sequenced was PBMCs or a T cell subset sorted from them (not recorded which). Receptors originate from a man aged 18 to 29 who had mild COVID-19 (a few samples of this study predate the infection). Cell type and time point are not known.

This clonotype was found a few times. The gene calls are TRBV5-1 and TRBJ2-1; TRBD1 matches 8 bases. V trimming: 2 bases; J trimming: 12 bases; junction bases outside the gene matches: 16. Germline V gene sequence: CDR1 SGHRS, CDR2 YFSETQ. The CDR3 runs 16 residues. The CDR3 sequence: CASSFTGTGPGAVQFF. In DNA, the CDR3 is TGCGCCAGCAGCTTTACTGGGACAGGTCCCGGTGCGGTGCAGTTCTTC.

The V gene is TRBV15, the J gene TRBJ2-5, with D maybe TRBD2 (5 bases). CDR1 and CDR2 (germline): LNHNV, YYDKDF (reference sequence). This CDR3 has 16 amino acids. V shed 0 bases and J shed 1 base, with 12 bases lying between them. CDR3 region: CATSRDLLGLQETQYF. DNA for the CDR3: TGTGCCACCAGCAGAGATCTACTAGGTCTCCAAGAGACCCAGTACTTC. Based on the CDR3 plus reference TRBV15 and TRBJ2-5, the full variable domain is DAMVIQNPRYQVTQFGKPVTLSCSQTLNHNVMYWYQQKSSQAPKLLFHYYDKDFNNEADTPDNFQSRRPNTSFCFLDIRSPGLGDTAMYLCATSRDLLGLQETQYFGPGTRLLVL.

This clonotype was recorded a few times. The chain couples TRBV30 to TRBJ2-7; the match to TRBD2 covers 11 bases. V shed 3 bases, J shed 0 bases, and the junction held 22 bases outside the gene matches. The CDR3 runs 21 residues. From germline, CDR1 is GTSNPN and CDR2 SVGIG (reference sequence). This CDR3 is CAWSSAPRLAGTYGSSYEQYF. The DNA of the CDR3 is TGTGCCTGGAGCTCTGCTCCAAGACTAGCGGGGACGTACGGAAGCTCCTACGAGCAGTACTTC. Using reference TRBV30 and TRBJ2-7 for the parts outside the CDR3, the full variable domain is SQTIHQWPATLVQPVGSPLSLECTVEGTSNPNLYWYRQAAGRGLQLLFYSVGIGQISSEVPQNLSASRPQDRQFILSSKKLLLSDSGFYLCAWSSAPRLAGTYGSSYEQYFGPGTRLTVT.